The clone carrying this T cell receptor beta chain was detected a few times. Antigen: not known. The entry originates in a study of blood T cells in healthy people across ages. Study-level points and caveats: Naive T cell percentage strongly correlated with TCR beta diversity.

Through a sample-barcoded 5' primer and a J-beta primer mix, a second PCR was run for roughly 6 to 11 cycles. Every sample returned 2.5 million or more CDR3-containing paired-end reads. Each CDR3 protein is one row after TCRdb ran MiXCR on the 5' RACE reads. The sample shows about 580,000 distinct CDR3 sequences, roughly 48% of them seen only once. The clonotype originates from a man older than 75 in good health. The sample taken for sequencing was blood.

The CDR3 sequence: CSARDHLGMNTEAFF. CDR3 coding DNA: TGCAGTGCTAGAGATCATTTAGGGATGAACACTGAAGCTTTCTTT. The J gene is TRBJ1-1, the V gene TRBV20-1; D is ambiguous. This CDR3 has 15 amino acids. V was shortened by 0 bases and J by 0 bases, with 11 bases between the two germline ends. Germline lookup yields CDR1 DFQATT and CDR2 SNEGSKA (reference sequence).